This T cell receptor (beta chain) emerged from a study of cytomegalovirus exposure and HLA in healthy donors. PCR was performed using 60 Vbeta and 13 Jbeta primers. Profiled with immunoSEQ multiplex PCR; TCRdb holds only in-frame clones, not every one. The sample has 90,000 to 150,000 clones, about 72% seen once; the top ten hold roughly 16%. Sequencing was done on a sample of PBMCs. This TCR derives from a man aged 45-65 years in good health and CMV-seropositive.

DNA for the CDR3: TGTGCCAGTAGAGAGGGACTCCTATGGAGGGTGGACGGGGAGCTGTTTTTT. Amino acids: CASREGLLWRVDGELFF. The V gene is TRBV19, the J gene TRBJ2-2; possible D gene TRBD2, 6 bases. Germline V CDR1 and CDR2: LNHDA, SQIVND (reference sequence). CDR3 length: 17 amino acids. The V end lost 6 bases, the J end lost 7 bases, and 24 bases lay between the germline ends.